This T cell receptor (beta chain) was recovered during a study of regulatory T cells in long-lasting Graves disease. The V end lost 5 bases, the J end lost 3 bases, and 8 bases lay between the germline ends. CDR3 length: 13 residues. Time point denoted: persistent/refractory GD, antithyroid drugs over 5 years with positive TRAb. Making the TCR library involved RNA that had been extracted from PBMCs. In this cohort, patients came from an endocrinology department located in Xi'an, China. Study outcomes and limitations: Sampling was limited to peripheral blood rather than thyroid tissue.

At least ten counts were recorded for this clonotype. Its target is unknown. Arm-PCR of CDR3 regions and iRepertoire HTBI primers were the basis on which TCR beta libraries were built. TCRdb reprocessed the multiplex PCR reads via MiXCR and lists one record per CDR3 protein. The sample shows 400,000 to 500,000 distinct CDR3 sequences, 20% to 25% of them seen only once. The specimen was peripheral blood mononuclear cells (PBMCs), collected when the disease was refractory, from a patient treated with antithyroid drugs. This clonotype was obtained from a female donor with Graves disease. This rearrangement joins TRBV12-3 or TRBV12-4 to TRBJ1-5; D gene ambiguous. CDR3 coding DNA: TGTGCCAGCAGTCCAAACCTCAATCAGCCCCAGCATTTT. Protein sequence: CASSPNLNQPQHF.